The 2 T cell receptor beta chains listed next were all sequenced from one sample in a study of T-cell reconstitution after alpha-beta-depleted transplantation in children. It was with unique molecular identifiers that the TCRbeta library was prepared. TCRdb re-called the PCR reads through MiXCR, storing one row per CDR3 protein. Among about 980,000 distinct CDR3 sequences listed, roughly 31% were seen once. The sample here was PBMCs, mostly from graft donor cells, taken 360 days after TCRalphabeta/CD19-depleted stem cell transplant. These receptors all come from a boy under two years old who had a stem cell transplant for SCID, so the T cells may come from the graft donor.

The V gene is TRBV18, the J gene TRBJ2-1; D perhaps matches TRBD1 (6 bases). This CDR3 region has 14 residues. From germline, CDR1 is KGHSH and CDR2 LQKENI. V gave up 3 bases and J gave up 10 bases, with 16 bases separating them. This CDR3 is CASSPLDRTGEQFF. CDR3 nucleotide sequence: TGTGCCAGCTCACCTCTCGACAGGACGGGGGAGCAGTTCTTC.

J is TRBJ2-5 and V is TRBV20-1, with 8 nucleotides matching TRBD1. This CDR3 comprises 16 residues. Germline V lookup: CDR1 DFQATT, CDR2 SNEGSKA (reference sequence). V gave up 0 bases and J gave up 2 bases; unmatched junction bases: 8. The DNA of the CDR3 is TGCAGTGCTAGAGATGTGCGACAGGGGCCGCAAGAGACCCAGTACTTC. Protein: CSARDVRQGPQETQYF.